These 8 T cell receptor beta chains were all obtained from the same sample, sequenced in a study of T-cell reconstitution after alpha-beta-depleted transplantation in children. The TCRbeta library incorporated unique molecular identifiers. One entry per CDR3 protein results from TCRdb running MiXCR on the PCR reads. The data show hundreds of thousands of distinct CDR3 sequences, 10% to 15% seen once. The specimen was PBMCs, mostly from graft donor cells, collected 360 days after TCRalphabeta/CD19-depleted stem cell transplant. Every receptor here comes from a male patient between 10 and 17 years old who had a stem cell transplant for acute myeloid leukemia, so the T cells may come from the graft donor.

This clonotype has ten or more counts. The V gene is TRBV28, the J gene TRBJ2-3, with 9 bases aligning to TRBD2. V shed 5 bases and J 1 base; nucleotides not matched to a gene: 4. There are 15 residues in the CDR3. Germline V gives CDR1 MDHEN, CDR2 SYDVKM. In DNA, the CDR3 is TGTGCCAGCAGTAGAGCTAGCGGGGGCACAGATACGCAGTATTTT. This gives the protein CASSRASGGTDTQYF.

This clonotype came up a few times. The chain is built from TRBV7-9 and TRBJ2-1, with TRBD2 matching 7 bases. J gave up 0 bases and V 5 bases, and 7 bases lay outside the gene matches. Germline values: CDR1 SEHNR, CDR2 FQNEAQ (reference sequence). This CDR3 has 16 amino acids. The CDR3 is CASSDLGGSSYNEQFF. The CDR3 coding sequence is TGTGCCAGCAGCGATCTTGGCGGGAGCTCCTACAATGAGCAGTTCTTC.

This clonotype turned up a few times. The chain has TRBV6-1 and TRBJ2-7, with D possibly being TRBD1 or TRBD2 (5 bases each). V was shortened by 0 bases and J by 3 bases, with 12 bases between the two germline ends. The CDR3 sequence is 15 residues long. Germline values: CDR1 MNHNS, CDR2 SASEGT. The CDR3 sequence is CASSEAGGEGYEQYF. CDR3 bases: TGTGCCAGCAGTGAAGCTGGGGGAGAGGGCTACGAGCAGTACTTC.

This clonotype was seen at least ten times. This chain links TRBV5-1 with TRBJ2-1; 8 positions agree with TRBD1. CDR3 length: 15 amino acids. Germline trimming cut 3 bases from V and 6 bases from J; bases unmatched to any gene: 8. Per germline, CDR1 SGHRS and CDR2 YFSETQ. DNA for the CDR3: TGCGCCAGCAGCTACGCCGGGACAGGTCTCAATGAGCAGTTCTTC. As protein: CASSYAGTGLNEQFF.

This clonotype was detected a few times. The chain uses TRBV11-1 and TRBJ2-1, with unresolved D. The length of the CDR3 is 14 residues. The V and J ends lost 2 bases and 3 bases respectively, with 8 bases between them. CDR1 is SGHAT, CDR2 FQDESV, per germline (reference sequence). The CDR3 DNA is TGTGCCAGCAGCTTAATTTCCCTCTACAATGAGCAGTTCTTC. Translating it yields CASSLISLYNEQFF.

This clonotype showed up just a few times. This sequence joins TRBV7-8 and TRBJ2-1, with no clear D. CDR1 is SGHVS and CDR2 is FQNEAQ in the germline V gene. Trimming cost V 1 base and J 0 bases, with 7 bases left between them. The CDR3 runs 15 residues. The CDR3: CASSLERLSYNEQFF. Written as DNA, the CDR3 is TGTGCCAGCAGCTTAGAGAGGCTCTCCTACAATGAGCAGTTCTTC.

The chain employs TRBV7-9 and TRBJ2-3; unclear D gene. This CDR3 is built from 17 residues. The germline V and J ends were trimmed by 6 bases and 0 bases, with 19 bases remaining between them. CDR1 is SEHNR, CDR2 FQNEAQ, per germline (reference sequence). CDR3 region: CASRSISGRVSTDTQYF. The DNA of the CDR3 is TGTGCCAGCAGATCCATAAGTGGGCGAGTGAGCACAGATACGCAGTATTTT.

This clonotype was observed a handful of times. The V call is TRBV7-9, the J call TRBJ2-3, with D possibly being TRBD1 (5 bases). Germline CDR1 and CDR2: SEHNR and FQNEAQ (reference sequence). Trimming took off 3 bases at V and 6 bases at J, with 19 bases between the two ends. The CDR3 runs 16 residues. This CDR3 is CASSFPVDRYEDTQYF. CDR3 sequence (DNA): TGTGCCAGCAGCTTCCCCGTTGACAGATACGAGGATACGCAGTATTTT.